The source of this T cell receptor (beta chain) is a study of regulatory T cells in long-lasting Graves disease. General study results and limits: More public clonotypes were shared by persistent patients (about 2,700) than by new patients (roughly 870).

This sample's time point: persistent/refractory GD, antithyroid drugs over 5 years with positive TRAb. RNA isolated from PBMCs was used to make the TCR library. iRepertoire HTBI primers and Arm-PCR of CDR3 regions built TCR beta libraries. As processed by the authors: Samples collectively showed approximately 62 TRBV and more than 12 TRBJ segments. Each CDR3 protein gets one entry after TCRdb re-called the multiplex PCR reads with MiXCR. Clone size and V and J calls follow TCRdb, not the original study. The sample holds around 400,000 distinct CDR3 sequences, 23% seen once. CDR1 and CDR2 from the germline V gene are GTSNPN and SVGIG (reference sequence). CDR3 length equals 17 residues. With V trimmed by 1 base and J by 1 base, 8 bases remained unmatched. This clonotype has more than one count but fewer than ten. The target antigen is unknown.

The specimen was peripheral blood mononuclear cells (PBMCs), collected when the disease was refractory, from a patient treated with antithyroid drugs. The chain combines TRBV30 with TRBJ2-2; 8 nucleotides match TRBD1. The receptor was isolated from a female donor with Graves disease. The CDR3 region is CAWSGNRQGRNTGELFF. As DNA, the CDR3 is TGTGCCTGGAGTGGAAACCGACAGGGGCGGAACACCGGGGAGCTGTTTTTT.